The entry below describes one TCR beta chain. The CDR3 is made up of 15 amino acids. CDR1 and CDR2 (germline): MDHEN, SYDVKM. Between the trimmed V and J ends, which lost 6 bases and 2 bases, there was a span of 14 bases. The data were obtained in a study of shared clonotypes between healthy human individuals. The wider study: With ages of 18 to 49, the donors were two women and a few men.

Sequenced by immunoSEQ multiplex PCR; TCRdb stores in-frame clones only, minus some. The data hold 150,000 to 200,000 clones, with approximately 60% observed a single time. The chain couples TRBV28 to TRBJ1-3; D not certain. The receptor was isolated from a man aged 25-45 years in good health. Sequences were obtained from memory CD4+ T cells sorted from blood. Subset indicated: CD45RA-negative fraction. The CDR3 loop is CASSRAQATGNTIYF. The CDR3 DNA reads as TGTGCCAGCAGCCGGGCCCAAGCAACTGGAAACACCATATATTTT.